This passage covers 32 T cell receptor beta chains from one sample sequenced in a study of T cell responses to AZD1222 COVID-19 vaccine. The data were produced by immunoSEQ multiplex PCR, yet TCRdb's version contains in-frame clones alone and is incomplete. The profile shows 250,000 to 300,000 clones, roughly 93% of them singletons. The sample here was peripheral blood, taken 28 days after the second AZD1222 dose. The origin of the receptors is an adult who received the AZD1222 COVID-19 vaccine.

The table lists this clone with a count of one. The chain is built from TRBV25-1 and TRBJ2-5; 8 nucleotides align to TRBD1. Germline-derived CDR1 and CDR2 are MGHDK and SYGVNS. The J segment lost 5 bases and the V segment lost 5 bases, leaving 10 bases of the junction unmatched. This CDR3 is built from 15 residues. The CDR3 here is CASSLHSGGEETQYF. In DNA, the CDR3 is TGTGCCAGCAGTCTGCATTCAGGGGGCGAGGAGACCCAGTACTTC.

V gene TRBV4-2 combines with J gene TRBJ2-1; 13 nucleotides match TRBD2. The CDR3 spans 16 residues. V was pared by 4 bases and J by 5 bases, with 5 bases of the junction left unmatched. Germline loops: CDR1 LGHNA, CDR2 YNFKEQ. In nucleotides, the CDR3 is TGTGCCAGCAGCCTGCCGACTAGCGGGAGGAACAATGAGCAGTTCTTC. Protein: CASSLPTSGRNNEQFF.

The rearrangement uses TRBV9 and TRBJ2-5, with TRBD2 identical over 12 bases. This CDR3 contains 16 residues. With 0 bases clipped from V and 2 bases from J, the junction kept 2 bases outside the gene matches. The germline CDR1 and CDR2 sequences are SGDLS and YYNGEE. The CDR3 here is CASSVGLAGGQETQYF. Here the CDR3 DNA reads TGTGCCAGCAGCGTAGGGCTAGCGGGGGGGCAAGAGACCCAGTACTTC. Using reference TRBV9 and TRBJ2-5 for the parts outside the CDR3, the full variable domain is DSGVTQTPKHLITATGQRVTLRCSPRSGDLSVYWYQQSLDQGLQFLIQYYNGEERAKGNILERFSAQQFPDLHSELNLSSLELGDSALYFCASSVGLAGGQETQYFGPGTRLLVL.

The chain couples TRBV25-1 to TRBJ2-7; a possible D gene is TRBD2 (5 bases). The CDR3 is 14 residues long. Per germline, CDR1 MGHDK and CDR2 SYGVNS. V lost 2 bases to trimming and J lost 0 bases, with 8 bases between them. CDR3 protein: CASSEGGYSYEQYF. CDR3 bases: TGTGCCAGCAGTGAAGGCGGGTACTCCTACGAGCAGTACTTC.

The chain is built from TRBV7-8 and TRBJ2-7; 10 nucleotides align to TRBD2. Losses at the gene ends were 2 bases for V and 5 bases for J; bases not matched to a gene: 6. This CDR3 contains 15 residues. CDR1 and CDR2 from the germline V gene are SGHVS and FQNEAQ. CDR3 residues: CASSLLSSGRDEQYF. CDR3 in DNA: TGTGCCAGCAGCTTACTGTCTAGCGGGAGAGACGAGCAGTACTTC.

There are many counts of this clone. The V gene is TRBV7-9, the J gene TRBJ2-7; D call uncertain. Germline CDR1 is SEHNR and CDR2 is FQNEAQ (reference sequence). The CDR3 is made up of 16 amino acids. V lost 4 bases and J lost 0, with 16 bases in between. In DNA form, the CDR3 reads TGTGCCAGCAGCTCAAGTGGACGTACGCTCTCCTACGAGCAGTACTTC. Translated, it gives CASSSSGRTLSYEQYF. The variable domain in full, completed from reference TRBV7-9 and TRBJ2-7, reads DTGVSQNPRHKITKRGQNVTFRCDPISEHNRLYWYRQTLGQGPEFLTYFQNEAQLEKSRLLSDRFSAERPKGSFSTLEIQRTEQGDSAMYLCASSSSGRTLSYEQYFGPGTRLTVT.

The chain is built from TRBV6-5 and TRBJ1-1; a possible D gene is TRBD1 (5 bases). Germline V gene lookup returns CDR1 MNHEY and CDR2 SVGAGI. Between the trimmed V and J ends, which lost 5 bases and 0 bases, there was a span of 13 bases. The CDR3 is made up of 15 amino acids. In DNA, the CDR3 is TGTGCCAGCAGTCCCTGGGGCAGCTTGAACACTGAAGCTTTCTTT. Its protein is CASSPWGSLNTEAFF.

The rearrangement joins TRBV6-5 to TRBJ2-7; 8 nucleotides align to TRBD1. Germline assignment: CDR1 MNHEY and CDR2 SVGAGI. V trimming: 7 bases; J trimming: 4 bases; junction bases outside the gene matches: 12. The CDR3 consists of 15 residues. CDR3 coding DNA: TGTGCCAGCAAGACAGGGGCCGCGGTCGCATACGAGCAGTACTTC. Amino acids: CASKTGAAVAYEQYF.

This clone was counted between two and nine times. This chain connects TRBV7-3 to TRBJ1-2; D is unresolved. The length of the CDR3 is 14 residues. CDR1 and CDR2 (germline): SGHTA, FQGTGA. V was clipped by 0 bases and J by 5 bases, with 10 bases between them. The CDR3 loop reads CASSLTPGLYGYTF. CDR3 coding DNA: TGTGCCAGCAGCTTAACGCCCGGTCTATATGGCTACACCTTC.

This chain uses TRBV10-3 with TRBJ2-3; no definite D call. The length of the CDR3 is 13 residues. The germline gives CDR1 ENHRY, CDR2 SYGVKD. The germline V and J ends were trimmed by 4 bases and 4 bases, with 9 bases remaining between them. CDR3 in DNA: TGTGCCATCAGTGTAAGTCCCCCAGATACGCAGTATTTT. It codes for CAISVSPPDTQYF.

This clone was recorded once. V usage is TRBV5-1 and J usage is TRBJ2-7, with 11 bases matching TRBD2. V was pared by 7 bases and J by 4 bases, with 10 bases of the junction left unmatched. The CDR3 has 15 amino acids. Germline assignment: CDR1 SGHRS and CDR2 YFSETQ. The CDR3 sequence is CASATSGTSGYEQYF. DNA for the CDR3: TGCGCCAGCGCTACCTCAGGGACTAGCGGTTACGAGCAGTACTTC.

This chain joins TRBV5-4 and TRBJ1-1; D gene unclear. Germline V gene data show CDR1 as SGHNT and CDR2 as YYREEE (reference sequence). V gave up 4 bases and J gave up 1 base, with 11 bases separating them. This CDR3 contains 14 residues. The CDR3: CASSPVGTNTEAFF. CDR3 sequence (DNA): TGTGCCAGCAGCCCGGTGGGTACGAACACTGAAGCTTTCTTT.

This chain connects TRBV4-2 to TRBJ2-2; 10 bases map to TRBD2. Germline V gene lookup returns CDR1 LGHNA and CDR2 YNFKEQ. The CDR3 sequence is 16 residues long. V dropped 0 bases and J dropped 4; count of bases not matched to a gene: 2. CDR3 sequence reads: CASSQDKRGGTGELFF. CDR3 bases: TGTGCCAGCAGCCAAGATAAGCGGGGGGGCACCGGGGAGCTGTTTTTT.

V usage is TRBV5-6 and J usage is TRBJ2-5; possible D gene TRBD2, 5 bases. From germline, CDR1 is SGHDT and CDR2 YYEEEE. The CDR3 is 14 amino acids. Trimming removed 2 bases at V and 7 bases at J, with 15 bases between. CDR3 sequence reads: CASSFARVEGTQYF. The CDR3, as DNA: TGTGCCAGCAGCTTCGCCCGAGTAGAGGGGACCCAGTACTTC.

The V and J genes are TRBV6-5 and TRBJ2-4; D call uncertain. V was trimmed by 0 bases and J by 6 bases, leaving 12 bases between them. CDR3 size: 15 residues. Germline CDR1 reads MNHEY; CDR2 reads SVGAGI. The CDR3 protein is CASSYSVGNRNIQYF. The CDR3 nucleotides are TGTGCCAGCAGTTACTCAGTGGGGAATCGAAACATTCAGTACTTC.

The CDR3 nucleotides read TGTGCCACCAGCAGAGGCCCAGACATACAGAGAAAGTTCTTC. It specifies CATSRGPDIQRKFF. The V and J genes are TRBV15 and TRBJ2-1; D remains ambiguous. Looked up from germline, CDR1 is LNHNV and CDR2 is YYDKDF (reference sequence). The length of the CDR3 is 14 residues. Trimming removed 1 base at V and 14 bases at J, with 18 bases between.

The chain is built from TRBV9 and TRBJ2-3, with 7 bases matching TRBD1. V shed 3 bases, J shed 2 bases, and the junction held 3 bases outside the gene matches. Germline assignment: CDR1 SGDLS and CDR2 YYNGEE. CDR3 length equals 14 residues. CDR3: CASSETGTTDTQYF. The CDR3 nucleotides read TGTGCCAGCAGCGAGACAGGGACCACAGATACGCAGTATTTT.

The chain links TRBV29-1 to TRBJ2-5; D possibly uses TRBD1 or TRBD2 (5 bases each). Germline assignment: CDR1 SQVTM and CDR2 ANQGSEA. Between the trimmed V and J ends, which lost 7 bases and 1 base, there was a span of 10 bases. CDR3 length: 12 amino acids. This CDR3 reads CSATGTQETQYF. The CDR3 nucleotides read TGCAGCGCTACCGGGACCCAAGAGACCCAGTACTTC.

The genes are TRBV7-9 and TRBJ2-7; 10 bases match TRBD2. This CDR3 spans 15 amino acids. Germline CDR1 is SEHNR and CDR2 is FQNEAQ (reference sequence). V gave up 5 bases and J gave up 4 bases; unmatched junction bases: 8. CDR3 in DNA: TGTGCCAGCAGCCCCTATCCGGGACTAGCGTACGAGCAGTACTTC. This sequence encodes CASSPYPGLAYEQYF.

DNA of the CDR3: TGTGCCAGCACCCTGGGGATTAGCGGGAGGGCCGGGGAGACCCAGTACTTC. This encodes CASTLGISGRAGETQYF. V and J are TRBV7-2 and TRBJ2-5; TRBD2 agrees at 11 bases. Germline V gene sequence: CDR1 SGHTA, CDR2 FQGNSA. Germline trimming cut 7 bases from V and 5 bases from J; bases unmatched to any gene: 15. The CDR3 spans 17 residues.

The J gene is TRBJ2-7, the V gene TRBV13, with 12 positions matching TRBD2. Trimming took 5 bases from V and 3 from J; bases not matched to a gene: 5. The germline CDR1 and CDR2 sequences are PRHDT and FYEKMQ (reference sequence). The CDR3 sequence is 15 residues long. CDR3 bases: TGTGCCAGCAGCACCCGACTAGCGGGAGACTACGAGCAGTACTTC. Translated, it gives CASSTRLAGDYEQYF.

The chain uses TRBV5-4 and TRBJ1-3, with D maybe TRBD1 (5 bases). The length of the CDR3 is 14 residues. The V end lost 5 bases, the J end lost 3 bases, and 12 bases lay between the germline ends. CDR1 is SGHNT, CDR2 YYREEE, per germline (reference sequence). CDR3 DNA: TGTGCCAGCAGAAAAGACAGTAGTGGAAACACCATATATTTT. Protein sequence: CASRKDSSGNTIYF. Together with reference TRBV5-4 and TRBJ1-3, the CDR3 gives the full variable domain: ETGVTQSPTHLIKTRGQQVTLRCSSQSGHNTVSWYQQALGQGPQFIFQYYREEENGRGNFPPRFSGLQFPNYSSELNVNALELDDSALYLCASRKDSSGNTIYFGEGSWLTVV.

The J gene is TRBJ2-5, the V gene TRBV19; D may be TRBD2 (5 bases). Trimming removed 3 bases at V and 4 bases at J, with 15 bases between. CDR3 length: 15 residues. Germline CDR1 reads LNHDA; CDR2 reads SQIVND (reference sequence). The CDR3 is CASSMTGSPIETQYF. CDR3 sequence (DNA): TGTGCCAGTAGTATGACGGGGTCCCCGATAGAGACCCAGTACTTC.

A word on this clone: Other nucleotide sequences in the sample specify the same CDR3. This chain joins TRBV5-5 and TRBJ2-7, with 8 bases matching TRBD1. Losses at the gene ends were 0 bases for V and 2 bases for J; bases not matched to a gene: 1. The CDR3 contains 14 residues. Germline assignment: CDR1 SGHKS and CDR2 YYEKEE (reference sequence). The CDR3 is CASSLGTGPYEQYF. The CDR3 bases are TGTGCCAGCAGCTTGGGGACAGGGCCCTACGAGCAGTACTTC.

This clone has just one count. The chain combines TRBV15 with TRBJ1-5; no clear D gene. V lost 0 bases and J lost 3, with 9 bases in between. Germline-derived CDR1 and CDR2 are LNHNV and YYDKDF (reference sequence). The CDR3 extends over 15 amino acids. The CDR3 here is CATSREAVVNQPQHF. The CDR3 nucleotides read TGTGCCACCAGCAGAGAGGCAGTCGTCAATCAGCCCCAGCATTTT.

The chain carries TRBV4-3 and TRBJ1-1; D not certain. Germline V gene sequence: CDR1 LGHNA, CDR2 YSLEER. Deletions cut 0 bases from V and 1 base from J, with 9 bases between. This CDR3 has 15 amino acids. CDR3 nucleotides: TGCGCCAGCAGCCAAGATCATCGGGAGAACACTGAAGCTTTCTTT. Its protein product is CASSQDHRENTEAFF.

As DNA, the CDR3 is TGTGCCAGCAGCATGACTAGCGGGGGGGCGGACGGGGAGCTGTTTTTT. This encodes CASSMTSGGADGELFF. The V gene is TRBV9, the J gene TRBJ2-2; 14 nucleotides line up with TRBD2. The CDR3 length is 16 residues. V lost 4 bases and J lost 7; bases outside the gene matches: 6. The germline V gene has CDR1 SGDLS and CDR2 YYNGEE. The complete variable domain, with remaining parts taken from reference TRBV9 and TRBJ2-2, reads DSGVTQTPKHLITATGQRVTLRCSPRSGDLSVYWYQQSLDQGLQFLIQYYNGEERAKGNILERFSAQQFPDLHSELNLSSLELGDSALYFCASSMTSGGADGELFFGEGSRLTVL.

The chain combines TRBV7-3 with TRBJ1-1; the D is unclear. The CDR3 has 15 amino acids. Looked up from germline, CDR1 is SGHTA and CDR2 is FQGTGA. Trimming shortened V by 2 bases and J by 4 bases, and 14 bases separated the two germline ends. CDR3 sequence reads: CASSLLGRPGTEAFF. The CDR3 DNA follows: TGTGCCAGCAGCTTATTAGGGCGCCCGGGCACTGAAGCTTTCTTT.

The rearrangement links TRBV30 to TRBJ1-1; D gene uncertain. This CDR3 region has 13 residues. Trimming pared 5 bases from V and 4 bases from J, leaving 14 bases between. Germline lookup yields CDR1 GTSNPN and CDR2 SVGIG (reference sequence). CDR3 sequence reads: CAWDGRETTEAFF. The DNA of the CDR3 is TGTGCCTGGGATGGACGGGAAACCACTGAAGCTTTCTTT.

The chain links TRBV5-1 to TRBJ1-5; D is unresolved. The CDR3 covers 13 residues. Trimming removed 4 bases from V and 4 bases from J, with 9 bases in between. CDR1 SGHRS and CDR2 YFSETQ come from the germline V gene. This CDR3 is CASSLDVNQPQHF. For the CDR3, the DNA is TGCGCCAGCAGCCTGGACGTAAATCAGCCCCAGCATTTT.

V is TRBV7-2 and J is TRBJ1-5; no reliable D call. Germline lookup yields CDR1 SGHTA and CDR2 FQGNSA. The CDR3 consists of 13 residues. V lost 2 bases to trimming and J lost 2 bases, with 4 bases between them. The DNA for the CDR3 is TGTGCCAGCAGCTTACAGGGCAATCAGCCCCAGCATTTT. This gives the protein CASSLQGNQPQHF.

V and J are TRBV5-4 and TRBJ2-1; 7 bases align to TRBD1. The V and J ends lost 0 bases and 8 bases, in that order; junction bases with no gene match: 8. The CDR3 loop spans 15 amino acids. Per germline, CDR1 SGHNT and CDR2 YYREEE (reference sequence). Here the CDR3 reads CASSLGQGVGDEQFF. The CDR3 bases are TGTGCCAGCAGCTTGGGACAGGGAGTAGGGGATGAGCAGTTCTTC.